This TCR beta chain was identified in a study of blood T cell repertoires in COVID-19. Overall study context: Spain, Italy and the United States supplied samples that represented acute and convalescent COVID-19.

This clone was seen a single time. The assay was immunoSEQ multiplex PCR, and TCRdb's table has in-frame clones only and misses some. The sample records about 350,000 clones, 80% to 90% being singletons. CDR1 and CDR2 (germline): SGHTA, FQGNSA. The CDR3 consists of 16 residues. V was pared by 3 bases and J by 4 bases, with 8 bases of the junction left unmatched. The receptor was isolated from a man younger than 45 with COVID-19, enrolled during active disease. The chain employs TRBV7-2 and TRBJ2-5, with 10 positions matching TRBD1. Sequencing was performed on peripheral blood. CDR3 amino acids: CASSLNGQGVGETQYF. The CDR3 coding sequence is TGTGCCAGCAGCTTGAACGGACAGGGGGTGGGAGAGACCCAGTACTTC.